The T cell receptor (beta chain) under discussion was sequenced for a study of CD8+CD57+ T cells in acquired aplastic anemia. Study-wide points: Some 28 CD8+ CDR3 sequences occurred in both the patients and the controls.

Both TCR beta VDJ combination and CDR3 sequence profiling were carried out. Genomic DNA was the template for this profiling. TCRdb reprocessed the reads via MiXCR and lists one record per CDR3 protein. The profile shows around 170,000 distinct CDR3 sequences, 55% to 75% of them singletons. From germline, CDR1 is SGHTA and CDR2 FQGNSA. The CDR3 has 15 amino acids. The germline V and J ends were trimmed by 4 bases and 0 bases, with 13 bases remaining between them. Notes on this clonotype: The antigen is undetermined.

Sequencing was carried out using sorted CD4+, CD8+, or CD8+CD57+ T cells (not recorded which) from PBMCs. The clonotype comes from a human donor in good health. The chain employs TRBV7-2 and TRBJ2-7; a weak D match, TRBD1 (5 bases). The CDR3 region is CASSSGQGFSYEQYF. DNA of the CDR3: TGTGCCAGCAGCTCCGGCCAGGGTTTCTCCTACGAGCAGTACTTC.